The text below deals with one T cell receptor (beta chain). Noted time point: time of PML onset. These data come from a study of multiple sclerosis patients with progressive multifocal leukoencephalopathy. TCRdb's table, derived via immunoSEQ multiplex PCR, lists solely in-frame clones and lacks some. Altogether about 33,000 clones are present, about 90% being singletons, with the ten largest covering around 2.9%. Between the trimmed V and J ends, which lost 6 bases and 7 bases, there was a span of 13 bases. Germline CDR1 and CDR2: MDHEN and SYDVKM. The length of the CDR3 is 13 residues. This material consisted of PBMCs, taken from a patient treated with natalizumab. This clonotype was sampled from a human donor with progressive multifocal leukoencephalopathy. The chain links TRBV28 to TRBJ1-5; D remains unclear. In DNA, the CDR3 is TGTGCCAGCAGGGCTACTCTAGGACAGCCCCAGCATTTT. Amino acid sequence: CASRATLGQPQHF.